The T cell receptor beta chain under discussion was sequenced for a study of identical twins' blood T cells. General observations from the study: Twin similarity might stem from environmental factors, not only genetics. Top TCRbeta clonotypes were shared more with twin than unrelated donors. Mainly, cloneset size products determined shared clonotypes, twins included.

Germline loops: CDR1 SGHDN, CDR2 FVKESK. The CDR3 runs 15 residues. A remark on this clonotype: What it recognizes is unknown. A much larger clone sits a single nucleotide away, making a read error possible.

Both ends of each TCR cDNA library bore sample-specific barcodes. TCRdb re-called the 5' RACE reads through MiXCR, storing one row per CDR3 protein. This table has a few hundred thousand distinct CDR3 sequences, more than 25% appearing once. The chain uses TRBV14 and TRBJ2-6; 9 nucleotides agree with TRBD1. This receptor was identified in a woman aged 18-49 years in good health. The sample consisted of PBMCs. The CDR3 loop reads CASSPQGAGANILTF. CDR3 nucleotides: TGTGCCAGCAGCCCACAGGGGGCTGGGGCCAACATCCTGACTTTC.